The T cell receptor beta chain under discussion was sequenced for a study of blood T cell repertoires in COVID-19. Study information: Samples came from the United States, Italy and Spain, spanning acute and convalescent COVID-19. PBMCs, B-cell-depleted T cells, or T cells provided the cDNA or gDNA that made up the material.

In the study's own analysis: The assay estimated nucleated cells by amplifying reference gene primers. Libraries were prepared by immunoSEQ multiplex PCR; TCRdb keeps only in-frame clonotypes and omits some of them. V and J calls plus clone size are reproduced from that table; the DNA served to infer D and trimming. Found here are roughly 26,000 clones, roughly 83% of them singletons; the top ten hold around 24%. The CDR3 extends over 15 amino acids. Germline V CDR1 and CDR2: SGHAT, FQNNGV. Trimming stripped 5 bases from V and 1 base from J, with 14 bases between. The clonotype originates from a human donor in a cohort sampled during active COVID-19. The chain carries TRBV11-2 and TRBJ2-5; a possible D gene is TRBD2 (5 bases). Sequencing was carried out using peripheral blood. In DNA form, the CDR3 reads TGTGCCAGCAGCCAAAGTGGGAGAGTCCAAGAGACCCAGTACTTC. Protein: CASSQSGRVQETQYF.